This TCR beta chain came from a study of cytomegalovirus exposure and HLA in healthy donors. Both 60 Vbeta primers and 13 Jbeta primers went into the PCR. Generated by immunoSEQ multiplex PCR, the TCRdb table keeps only in-frame clones and is missing some. The repertoire consists of 85,000 to 100,000 clones, with approximately 80% occurring once and the leading ten covering 3% to 4%. Study-wide results and caveats: With later analysis, a missense DCLRE1C variant became linked to TCR beta V- and J-gene trimming.

Comments on this clone: The antigen is unknown.

With 6 bases clipped from V and 4 bases from J, the junction kept 8 bases outside the gene matches. Germline V gene sequence: CDR1 SNHLY, CDR2 FYNNEI. This CDR3 has 14 amino acids. The chain combines TRBV2 with TRBJ1-2; TRBD1 matches 7 bases. The clonotype comes from a male donor in good health and CMV-seropositive. The sequenced sample consisted of PBMCs. The CDR3 DNA reads TGTGCCAGCAGAAATCAGGGGGGCATCTATGGCTACACCTTC. This translates into CASRNQGGIYGYTF.